This T cell receptor (beta chain) emerged from a study of blood T cell repertoires in COVID-19. Study details: Material from acute and convalescent COVID-19 was sourced from the United States, Italy and Spain. In each case, the material was cDNA or gDNA derived from T cells, B-cell-depleted T cells, or PBMCs.

Profiled with immunoSEQ multiplex PCR; TCRdb holds only in-frame clones, not every one. The sample yields 70,000 to 90,000 clones, 88% seen once. Germline CDR1 and CDR2: LGHDT and YNNKEL (reference sequence). The V gene end was trimmed by 1 base and the J gene end by 5 bases; junction bases not matched to a gene: 10. The CDR3 has 17 residues. This chain joins TRBV3-1 (or the pseudogene TRBV3-2) and TRBJ2-5; the match to TRBD2 covers 10 bases. The sequence derives from a man aged 50 to 59 with acute or convalescent COVID-19. The sequenced sample consisted of peripheral blood. The CDR3 nucleotides read TGTGCCAGCAGCCAAGGGCCCCGGGGACTAGCGAAGGAGACCCAGTACTTC. It yields the protein CASSQGPRGLAKETQYF.